This T cell receptor beta chain was found in a study of T cell responses to AZD1222 COVID-19 vaccine. Study-level findings and limits: Recipients of AZD1222 seropositive at baseline numbered only five or six. Among vaccine-associated CD4 TCRs, coverage spanned spike, with dominance at 160-218 and 743-854. Close to half of spike-specific TCRs reportedly recognize unmutated variant regions. The peak T cell response came first, and repertoires were sampled only after it.

Details on this clone: What it recognizes is unknown.

Using immunoSEQ multiplex PCR, the repertoire was profiled, and TCRdb retains in-frame clones only, with some absent. The sample carries fewer than 85,000 clones, roughly nine tenths recorded once. This CDR3 region has 12 residues. CDR1 and CDR2 from the germline V gene are SNHLY and FYNNEI. Trimming left V 7 bases short and J 0 bases short, with 5 bases between. The chain combines TRBV2 with TRBJ2-3; a weak D match, TRBD2 (5 bases). Sequencing used peripheral blood, obtained on day 0 of AZD1222 vaccination. The clonotype originates from an adult in good health. CDR3 sequence (DNA): TGTGCCAGCAAGCGGAGCACAGATACGCAGTATTTT. Translated: CASKRSTDTQYF.